This is a list of T cell receptor beta chains from one sample in a study of STAT5B mutations in CD4+ large granular lymphocyte leukemia. This table comes from immunoSEQ multiplex PCR, and its TCRdb copy is limited to in-frame clones, with some not included. Among about 32,000 clones listed, about 70% were seen once. Source material: CD4+ T cells from blood buffy coats. These receptors all stem from a human donor in good health. The CDR3 runs from the conserved cysteine through the conserved F or W.

j_call | v_call | cdr3_aa
TRBJ1-1 | TRBV5-6 | CASSLGPGQGAHGAFF
TRBJ1-1 | TRBV6-5 | CASSRSTEAFF
TRBJ1-1 | TRBV18 | CASSEGQNTEAFF
TRBJ2-1 | TRBV7-6 | CASSLEAGGRYNEQFF
TRBJ1-3 | TRBV9 | CASSVGNQSPRNTIYF
TRBJ1-5 | TRBV30 | CAWSEVDQPQHF
TRBJ1-6 | TRBV9 | CASSVGGSGSPLHF
TRBJ1-1 | TRBV7-2 | CASSSSPGGLEAFF
TRBJ2-7 | TRBV5-6 | CASRTAGLSYEQYF
TRBJ1-4 | TRBV27 | CASSLHRSNEKLFF
TRBJ1-1 | TRBV4-3 | CASSQDSWAGGLHTEAFF
TRBJ2-5 | TRBV5-4 | CASSLSRLGETQYF
TRBJ1-3 | TRBV30 | CAWDSSSGNTIYF
TRBJ2-7 | TRBV11-2 | CASSPIGRNSYEQYF
TRBJ2-3 | TRBV6-5 | CASSYTGDSNTQYF
TRBJ1-5 | TRBV5-8 | CASSWGDRRSPSNQPQHF
TRBJ2-1 | TRBV20-1 | CSAPVTEQFF
TRBJ1-2 | TRBV7-2 | CASSLDQGSLGYTF
TRBJ2-3 | TRBV29-1 | CSVEHSTDTQYF
TRBJ2-2 | TRBV10-3 | CAIGSGELFF
TRBJ2-6 | TRBV20-1 | CSARGPNVLTF
TRBJ1-5 | TRBV15 | CATSYRQGKPPQHF
TRBJ1-5 | TRBV6-5 | CASSLQGQPQHF
TRBJ2-5 | TRBV5-1 | CASSAEVGSETQYF
TRBJ2-1 | TRBV5-1 | CASSLEGGLRAHEQFF
TRBJ1-2 | TRBV5-1 | CASSLGQGSDGYTF
TRBJ2-3 | TRBV9 | CASSGIFSTDTQYF
TRBJ2-5 | TRBV18 | CASSPSGQQETQYF
TRBJ2-6 | TRBV27 | CASRPQGSRANVLTF
TRBJ1-1 | TRBV5-1 | CASSPLTRGTEAFF
TRBJ2-7 | TRBV19 | CASTEYGGPSYEQYF
TRBJ1-1 | TRBV9 | CASSPRGARDTEAFF
TRBJ2-1 | TRBV5-1 | CASSNDATYNEQFF
TRBJ2-1 | TRBV19 | CASRGGLAGYNEQFF
TRBJ2-1 | TRBV10-1 | CASGPGQYNEQFF
TRBJ1-5 | TRBV13 | CASSKRPPSPDTRSNQPQHF
TRBJ1-5 | TRBV19 | CASSVGPQPQHF
TRBJ2-7 | TRBV6-5 | CASSTLYEQYF